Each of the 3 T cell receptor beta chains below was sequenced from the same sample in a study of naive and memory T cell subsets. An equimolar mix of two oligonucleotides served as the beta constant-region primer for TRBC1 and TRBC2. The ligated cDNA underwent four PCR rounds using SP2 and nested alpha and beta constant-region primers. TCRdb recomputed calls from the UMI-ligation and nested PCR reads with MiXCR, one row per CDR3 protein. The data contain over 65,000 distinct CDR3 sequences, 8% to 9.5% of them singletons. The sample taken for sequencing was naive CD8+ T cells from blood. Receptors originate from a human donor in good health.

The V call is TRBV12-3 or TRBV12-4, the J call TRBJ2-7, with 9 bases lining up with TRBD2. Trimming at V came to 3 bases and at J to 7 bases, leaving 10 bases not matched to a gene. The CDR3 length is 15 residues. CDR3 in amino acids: CASSLAGGPGGEQYF. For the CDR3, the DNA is TGTGCCAGCAGTTTGGCGGGAGGGCCGGGGGGAGAGCAGTACTTC.

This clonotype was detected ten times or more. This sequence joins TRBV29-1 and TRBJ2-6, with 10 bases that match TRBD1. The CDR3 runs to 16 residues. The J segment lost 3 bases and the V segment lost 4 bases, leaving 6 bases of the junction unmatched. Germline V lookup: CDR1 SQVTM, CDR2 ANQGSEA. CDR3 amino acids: CSVASRTGGGANVLTF. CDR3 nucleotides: TGCAGCGTTGCATCCCGGACAGGGGGTGGGGCCAACGTCCTGACTTTC.

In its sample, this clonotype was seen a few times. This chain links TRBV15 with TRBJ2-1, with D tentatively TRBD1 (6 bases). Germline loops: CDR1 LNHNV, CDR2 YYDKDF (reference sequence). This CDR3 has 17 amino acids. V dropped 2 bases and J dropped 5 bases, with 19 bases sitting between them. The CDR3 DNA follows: TGTGCCACCAGCAGACCCTATCAGGGGCTATCGCACAATGAGCAGTTCTTC. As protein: CATSRPYQGLSHNEQFF.